The rows below give T cell receptor beta chains drawn from one sample of a study of cytotoxic CD8 clonotypes in ibrutinib-treated CLL. Assay: immunoSEQ multiplex PCR; the TCRdb copy retains only in-frame clones and omits some. The table shows 160,000 or so clones, with about 88% occurring only once. Sequences were derived from PBMCs, sampled at disease progression, from a patient treated with ibrutinib. The receptors were sampled from a human donor with chronic lymphocytic leukemia. Each CDR3 is given with its conserved first and last residue. Fields, in order: D gene, clone size, V gene, J gene, CDR3 DNA, CDR3 protein. A D gene is named only where the DNA matches it firmly. Only some rows state a clone size, as once, few, many or a class for expanded clones.

>.|.|TRBV27|TRBJ2-3
TGTGCCAGCAGGTCGCTCGGCGCGAGCACAGATACGCAGTATTTT
CASRSLGASTDTQYF
>TRBD1|.|TRBV28|TRBJ2-2
TGTGCCAGCATCTTGTGGACAGGGGAGTCCGGGGAGCTGTTTTTT
CASILWTGESGELFF
>TRBD1|.|TRBV30|TRBJ1-2
TGTGCCTGGACACAGGGGGCTAACTATGGCTACACCTTC
CAWTQGANYGYTF
>.|.|TRBV7-6|TRBJ1-1
TGTGCCAGCAGCCCTGGCGGCGGAGGGACTGAAGCTTTCTTT
CASSPGGGGTEAFF
>TRBD1|.|TRBV7-9|TRBJ1-2
TGTGCCAGCAGCCCAGACAGGGTTCATGGCTACACCTTC
CASSPDRVHGYTF
>.|.|TRBV12-5|TRBJ2-1
TGTGCTAGTGGTTTGGTACAGGTGGATTTATCGGGTCCTAGCTCCTACAATGAGCAGTTCTTC
CASGLVQVDLSGPSSYNEQFF
>.|few|TRBV28|TRBJ1-2
TGTGCCAGCAGTTTAGCCTCGGACGGTGGTGGCTACACCTTC
CASSLASDGGGYTF
>.|.|TRBV2|TRBJ2-7
TGTGCCAGCATTATGCACGGGGGCTACGAGCAGTACTTC
CASIMHGGYEQYF
>.|.|TRBV2|TRBJ2-3
TGTGCCAGCAGCTCGGGTTTTTCAGATACGCAGTATTTT
CASSSGFSDTQYF
>.|.|TRBV30|TRBJ2-7
TGTGCCTGGAGTGTAGGTGGGGGCCACTCCTACGAGCAGTACTTC
CAWSVGGGHSYEQYF
>.|.|TRBV7-3|TRBJ1-1
TGTGCCAGCAGCTTAGCAGGGGTGGGGAACACTGAAGCTTTCTTT
CASSLAGVGNTEAFF
>.|.|TRBV9|TRBJ1-1
TGTGCCAGCAGCTGGGGGCAGGGTCAGCAGACTGAAGCTTTCTTT
CASSWGQGQQTEAFF
>TRBD2|.|TRBV4-2|TRBJ2-3
TGTGCCAGCAGCCAAGAGACCGAAACTAGCGGGAGCACAGATACGCAGTATTTT
CASSQETETSGSTDTQYF
>.|many|TRBV27|TRBJ1-2
TGTGCCAGCAGCGACACGATTCGGGGAAGTTATGGCTATGGCTACACCTTC
CASSDTIRGSYGYGYTF
>.|.|TRBV7-2|TRBJ2-5
TGTGCCAGCAGCCCGGAGTTCAAGGTCCAAGAGACCCAGTACTTC
CASSPEFKVQETQYF
>.|.|TRBV6-5|TRBJ1-3
TGTGCCAGCAGAGACAGATACTCTGGAAACACCATATATTTT
CASRDRYSGNTIYF
>.|.|TRBV11-3|TRBJ1-1
TGTGCCAGCAGCCTACAAGGGACTATGTACACTGAAGCTTTCTTT
CASSLQGTMYTEAFF
>.|.|TRBV2|TRBJ2-7
TGTGCCAGCAGGGTAGACTACCTCTACGAGCAGTACTTC
CASRVDYLYEQYF
>.|.|TRBV5-1|TRBJ2-1
TGCGCCAGCAGCTTGTTAGTTGACAATGAGCAGTTCTTC
CASSLLVDNEQFF
>.|.|TRBV7-2|TRBJ2-5
TGTGCCAGCAGCTCAGGGAGGCTGGGAGGATGGGAGACCCAGTACTTC
CASSSGRLGGWETQYF
>.|.|TRBV7-8|TRBJ1-5
TGTGCCAGCAGCAATACAGGCAGTCAGCCCCAGCATTTT
CASSNTGSQPQHF
>TRBD1|.|TRBV30|TRBJ1-2
TGTGCCTGGAGTTTCGGACGGACAGGCTCCTATGGCTACACCTTC
CAWSFGRTGSYGYTF
>.|few|TRBV2|TRBJ1-2
TGTGCCAGCAGTGGCGAGGGGAATGGCTACACCTTC
CASSGEGNGYTF
>.|.|TRBV4-1|TRBJ1-5
TGCGCCAGCAGCCAAGATCGAGGGGTTAGCAATCAGCCCCAGCATTTT
CASSQDRGVSNQPQHF
>.|.|TRBV9|TRBJ1-1
TGTGCCAGCAGCCTCGGGAGTGAGGGGAAGAACACTGAAGCTTTCTTT
CASSLGSEGKNTEAFF
>.|.|TRBV6-5|TRBJ2-2
TGTGCCAGCAGTTATAGCGGGAACACCGGGGAGCTGTTTTTT
CASSYSGNTGELFF
>.|.|TRBV6-6|TRBJ2-7
TGTGCCAGCAGTTTAAGGGAATCCGGGGAGCAGTACTTC
CASSLRESGEQYF
>.|.|TRBV25-1|TRBJ1-2
TGTGCCAGCAGTGATCCGGGGGAGATAAACTATGGCTACACCTTC
CASSDPGEINYGYTF
>TRBD1|once|TRBV7-2|TRBJ1-5
TGTGCCAGCAGCTTAGTAACAGGGGCGACTCAGCCCCAGCATTTT
CASSLVTGATQPQHF
>.|.|TRBV2|TRBJ2-1
TGTGCCAGCAGGGGGTACAATGAGCAGTTCTTC
CASRGYNEQFF
>.|.|TRBV5-4|TRBJ1-2
TGTGCCAGCAGCGTGAGCCAGGCCTTCTACACCTTC
CASSVSQAFYTF
>.|few|TRBV5-1|TRBJ1-5
TGCGCCAGCAGCTTGCAGGGGAATAGCAATCAGCCCCAGCATTTT
CASSLQGNSNQPQHF
>TRBD2|.|TRBV30|TRBJ2-7
TGTGCCTGGAGTGCCGGGACTAGCGCTGACGAGCAGTACTTC
CAWSAGTSADEQYF
>.|few|TRBV11-2|TRBJ2-7
TGTGCCAGCAGCTACGACCACGAGCAGTACTTC
CASSYDHEQYF
>TRBD1|.|TRBV6-1|TRBJ1-2
TGTGCCAGCGAACTCCAGGGACAGGGAAACTATGGCTACACCTTC
CASELQGQGNYGYTF
>.|.|TRBV9|TRBJ2-7
TGTGCCAGCAGCGAGGGGGATCGGCGCGAGCAGTACTTC
CASSEGDRREQYF
>TRBD2|.|TRBV5-1|TRBJ2-7
TGCGCCAGCAGCGTTGGGACTAGCGGATCCTACGAGCAGTACTTC
CASSVGTSGSYEQYF
>TRBD2|once|TRBV27|TRBJ2-1
TGTGCCAGCAGTTCCCCGGGACTAGCGACCTACAATGAGCAGTTCTTC
CASSSPGLATYNEQFF
>.|once|TRBV7-6|TRBJ1-3
TGTGCCAGCAGCTTAGCTTGGGCCGGGAGCTCTGGAAACACCATATATTTT
CASSLAWAGSSGNTIYF
>.|.|TRBV7-9|TRBJ1-2
TGTGCCAGCAAAGCAGGGTCGCAGTATGGCTACACCTTC
CASKAGSQYGYTF
>TRBD1|once|TRBV6-1|TRBJ1-5
TGTGCCGCGATTTTAACCGGGACAGGGACTCAGCCCCAGCATTTT
CAAILTGTGTQPQHF
>.|.|TRBV21-1|TRBJ2-7
TGTGCCAGCAGGACTGTTAGTTATCACGAGCAGTACTTC
CASRTVSYHEQYF
>TRBD1|.|TRBV4-2|TRBJ2-4
TGTGCCAGCGGGACAGGCCGTTTCGACATTCAGTACTTC
CASGTGRFDIQYF
>.|.|TRBV28|TRBJ1-3
TGTGCCAGCAGCAGGACCCCCTCTGGAAACACCATATATTTT
CASSRTPSGNTIYF
>.|.|TRBV4-3|TRBJ2-4
TGCGCCAGCAGCCATGGGACCTCGAACATTCAGTACTTC
CASSHGTSNIQYF
>.|.|TRBV2|TRBJ1-3
TGTGCCAGCAGATTTGGGGGGGCCTCAAGCTCTGGAAACACCATATATTTT
CASRFGGASSSGNTIYF
>TRBD2|.|TRBV4-2|TRBJ2-7
TGTGCCAGCAGCCAAGCGACTAGCGGGAGTTACCTATACGAGCAGTACTTC
CASSQATSGSYLYEQYF
>.|.|TRBV7-3|TRBJ2-1
TGTGCCAGCAGCTTAAGGCAGGGTAAGGAGCAGTTCTTC
CASSLRQGKEQFF
>.|.|TRBV5-4|TRBJ2-2
TGTGCCAGCAGCTTGGCCTTCACCGGGGAGCTGTTTTTT
CASSLAFTGELFF
>.|.|TRBV10-1|TRBJ2-3
TGCGCCAGCAGTGAGTCCCAGCGGCGCACAGATACGCAGTATTTT
CASSESQRRTDTQYF
>.|.|TRBV7-9|TRBJ1-1
TGTGCCGGCGATAAGAACACTGAAGCTTTCTTT
CAGDKNTEAFF
>TRBD1|.|TRBV5-4|TRBJ1-2
TGTGCCAGCAGCTTTTTACAGGGGGATAACTATGGCTACACCTTC
CASSFLQGDNYGYTF